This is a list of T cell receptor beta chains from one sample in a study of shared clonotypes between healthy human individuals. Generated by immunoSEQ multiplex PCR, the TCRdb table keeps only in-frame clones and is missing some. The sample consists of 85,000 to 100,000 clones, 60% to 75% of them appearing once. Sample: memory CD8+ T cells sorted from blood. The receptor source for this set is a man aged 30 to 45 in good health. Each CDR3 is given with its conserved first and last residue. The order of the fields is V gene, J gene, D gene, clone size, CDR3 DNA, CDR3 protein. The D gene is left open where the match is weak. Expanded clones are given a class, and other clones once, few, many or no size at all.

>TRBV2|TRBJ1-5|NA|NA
TGTGCCAGCAGTGGGGCGGGGAATCAGCCCCAGCATTTT
CASSGAGNQPQHF
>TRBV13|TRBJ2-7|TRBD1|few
TGTGCCAGCAGCTTCGGGACAGGGGCCCTCAGGTGGAGGGAGCAGTACTTC
CASSFGTGALRWREQYF
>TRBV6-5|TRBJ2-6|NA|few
TGTGCCAGCAGTTACGATGACGGAGCCAACGTCCTGACTTTC
CASSYDDGANVLTF
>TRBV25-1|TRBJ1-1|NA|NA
TGTGCCAGCATTGGGGGAGGGAACACTGAAGCTTTCTTT
CASIGGGNTEAFF
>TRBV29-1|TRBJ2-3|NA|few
TGCAGCGTGCTCACTGGCAATACGCAGTATTTT
CSVLTGNTQYF
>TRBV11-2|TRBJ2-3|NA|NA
TGTGCCAGCAGCCCAGGGAGTGGCCCGACGACCGGTACGCAGTATTTT
CASSPGSGPTTGTQYF
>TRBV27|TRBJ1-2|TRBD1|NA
TGTGCCAGCAGTTTACAACAGGGGCGGTATGGCTACACCTTC
CASSLQQGRYGYTF
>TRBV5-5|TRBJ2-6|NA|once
TGTGCCAGCAGCAATAGGGCTACGGTAACCTCTGGGGCCAACGTCCTGACTTTC
CASSNRATVTSGANVLTF
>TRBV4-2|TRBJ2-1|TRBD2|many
TGTGCCAGCAGCCAAGGGGAGGGGACTAGCGGCAATGAGCAGTTCTTC
CASSQGEGTSGNEQFF
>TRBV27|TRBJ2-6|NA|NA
TGTGCCAGCAGTTTAACAGGGGACTACAAAACTGGGGCCAACGTCCTGACTTTC
CASSLTGDYKTGANVLTF
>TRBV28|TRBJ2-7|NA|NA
TGTGCCAGCAGCCTACCCCAGTACGAGCAGTACTTC
CASSLPQYEQYF
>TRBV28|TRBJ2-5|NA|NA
TGTGCCAGCAGTGCCGGGACCCAGTACTTC
CASSAGTQYF